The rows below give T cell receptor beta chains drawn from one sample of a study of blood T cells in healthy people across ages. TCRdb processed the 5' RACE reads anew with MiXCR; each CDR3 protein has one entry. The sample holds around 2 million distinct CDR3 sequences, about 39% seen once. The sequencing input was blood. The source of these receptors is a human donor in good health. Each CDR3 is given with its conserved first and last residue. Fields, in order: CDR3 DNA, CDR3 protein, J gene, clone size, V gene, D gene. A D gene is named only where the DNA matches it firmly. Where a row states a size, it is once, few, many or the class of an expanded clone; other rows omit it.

DNA: TGCGCCAGCAGCTCCATAATGAAGACAGGGAATGGGGCCAACGTCCTGACTTTC; CDR3: CASSSIMKTGNGANVLTF; J: TRBJ2-6; size: NA; V: TRBV5-1; D: TRBD1
DNA: TGTGCCACCAGCAGAGACCTGTGGGACTACGAGCAGTACTTC; CDR3: CATSRDLWDYEQYF; J: TRBJ2-7; size: NA; V: TRBV15; D: NA
DNA: TGCGCCAGCAGCATGACTAGCGGGGGCTCTGAGCAGTACTTC; CDR3: CASSMTSGGSEQYF; J: TRBJ2-5; size: NA; V: TRBV5-1; D: TRBD2
DNA: TGCAGTGCTCATAACAAGCCTTATGGCTACACCTTC; CDR3: CSAHNKPYGYTF; J: TRBJ1-2; size: NA; V: TRBV20-1; D: NA
DNA: TGTGCCAGCAGTTGGAGCCGTGAAAAACTGTTTTTT; CDR3: CASSWSREKLFF; J: TRBJ1-4; size: few; V: TRBV6-2/TRBV6-3; D: NA
DNA: TGCGCCAGCAGCGCGCAGGGACAGGGACAATACAATGAGCAGTTCTTC; CDR3: CASSAQGQGQYNEQFF; J: TRBJ2-1; size: few; V: TRBV9; D: TRBD1
DNA: TGTGCCAGCAGCGCCGGGACAGGATTTGAAAAACTGTTTTTT; CDR3: CASSAGTGFEKLFF; J: TRBJ1-4; size: NA; V: TRBV9; D: TRBD1
DNA: TGTGCCAGCAGCAACGCCGGAGGCAGGAGTCATGAGCAGTTCTTC; CDR3: CASSNAGGRSHEQFF; J: TRBJ2-1; size: few; V: TRBV7-9; D: NA
DNA: TGTGCCAGCAGCCCCGTGCGGATGGCCCTCCAAGAGACCCAGTACTTC; CDR3: CASSPVRMALQETQYF; J: TRBJ2-5; size: few; V: TRBV11-1; D: NA
DNA: TGTGCCGGCAGCTTGCAGGGGGGGAATGAGCAGTTCTTC; CDR3: CAGSLQGGNEQFF; J: TRBJ2-1; size: NA; V: TRBV5-4; D: NA
DNA: TGCAGCGACCAACAGGGGGATACGCAGTATTTT; CDR3: CSDQQGDTQYF; J: TRBJ2-3; size: NA; V: TRBV29-1; D: TRBD1
DNA: TGTGCCAGCAGCCTACGACCGGGACAGATCTACGAGCAGTACTTC; CDR3: CASSLRPGQIYEQYF; J: TRBJ2-7; size: few; V: TRBV7-2; D: TRBD1
DNA: TGTGCCAGCAGCTCCCAACCTCAGGGGCCGGATGGCTACACCTTC; CDR3: CASSSQPQGPDGYTF; J: TRBJ1-2; size: few; V: TRBV9; D: NA